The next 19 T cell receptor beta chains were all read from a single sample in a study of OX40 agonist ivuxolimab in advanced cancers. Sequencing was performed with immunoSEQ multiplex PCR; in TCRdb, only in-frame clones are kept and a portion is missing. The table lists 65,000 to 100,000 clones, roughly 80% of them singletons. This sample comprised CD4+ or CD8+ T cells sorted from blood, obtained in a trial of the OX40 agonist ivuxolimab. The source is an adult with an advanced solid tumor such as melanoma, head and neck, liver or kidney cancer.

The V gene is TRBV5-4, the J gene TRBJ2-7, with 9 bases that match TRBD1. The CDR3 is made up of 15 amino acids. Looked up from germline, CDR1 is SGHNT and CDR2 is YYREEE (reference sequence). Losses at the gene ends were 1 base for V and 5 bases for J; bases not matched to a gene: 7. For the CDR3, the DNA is TGTGCCAGCAGCTTGTGGGGGACAGGGAACAACGAGCAGTACTTC. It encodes CASSLWGTGNNEQYF. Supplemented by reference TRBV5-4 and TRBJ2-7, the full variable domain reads ETGVTQSPTHLIKTRGQQVTLRCSSQSGHNTVSWYQQALGQGPQFIFQYYREEENGRGNFPPRFSGLQFPNYSSELNVNALELDDSALYLCASSLWGTGNNEQYFGPGTRLTVT.

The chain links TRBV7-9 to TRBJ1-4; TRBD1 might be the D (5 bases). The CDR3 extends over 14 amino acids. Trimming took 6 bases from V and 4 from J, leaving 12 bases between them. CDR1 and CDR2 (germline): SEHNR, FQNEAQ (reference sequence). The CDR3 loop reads CASSYGGNNEKLFF. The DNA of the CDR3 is TGTGCCAGCAGTTACGGGGGAAATAATGAAAAACTGTTTTTT.

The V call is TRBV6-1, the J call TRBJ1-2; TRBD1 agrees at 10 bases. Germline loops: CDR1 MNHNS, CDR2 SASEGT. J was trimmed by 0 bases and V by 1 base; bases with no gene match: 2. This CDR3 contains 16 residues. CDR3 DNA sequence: TGTGCCAGCAGTGAAGGGACAGGGGGAGCTAACTATGGCTACACCTTC. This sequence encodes CASSEGTGGANYGYTF.

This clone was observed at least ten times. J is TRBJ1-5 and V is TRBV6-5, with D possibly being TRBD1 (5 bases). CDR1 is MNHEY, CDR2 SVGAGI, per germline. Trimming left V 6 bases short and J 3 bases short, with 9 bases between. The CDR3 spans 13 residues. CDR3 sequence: CASSRQHNQPQHF. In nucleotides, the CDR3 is TGTGCCAGCAGCCGACAGCACAATCAGCCCCAGCATTTT.

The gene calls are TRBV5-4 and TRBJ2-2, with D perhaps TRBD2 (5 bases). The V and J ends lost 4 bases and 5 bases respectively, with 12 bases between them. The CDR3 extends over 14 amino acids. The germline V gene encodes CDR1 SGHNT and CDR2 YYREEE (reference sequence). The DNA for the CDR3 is TGTGCCAGCAGCCTAAACCGAGGGACCGGGGAGCTGTTTTTT. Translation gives CASSLNRGTGELFF.

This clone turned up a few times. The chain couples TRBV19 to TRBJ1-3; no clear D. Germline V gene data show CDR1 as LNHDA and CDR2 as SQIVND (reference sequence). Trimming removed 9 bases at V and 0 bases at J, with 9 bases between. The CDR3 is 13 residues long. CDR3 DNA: TGTGCCAGCGGTGGCAACTCTGGAAACACCATATATTTT. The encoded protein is CASGGNSGNTIYF.

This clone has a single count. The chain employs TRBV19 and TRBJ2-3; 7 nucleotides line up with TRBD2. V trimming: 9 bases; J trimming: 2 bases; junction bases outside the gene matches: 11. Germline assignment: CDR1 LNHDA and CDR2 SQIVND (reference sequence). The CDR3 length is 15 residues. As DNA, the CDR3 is TGTGCCAGCTCCTGGGGGAGGGTGATCACAGATACGCAGTATTTT. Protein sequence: CASSWGRVITDTQYF.

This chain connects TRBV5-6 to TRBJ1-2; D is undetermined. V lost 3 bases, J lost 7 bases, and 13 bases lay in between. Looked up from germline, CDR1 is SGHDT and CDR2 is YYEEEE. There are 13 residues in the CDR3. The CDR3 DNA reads TGTGCCAGCAGCTCGAGACATAGGGTTGGCTACACCTTC. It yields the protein CASSSRHRVGYTF.

CDR3 protein: CASQNFIQGPHSPLHF. The CDR3 coding sequence is TGTGCCAGCCAGAACTTTATACAGGGACCCCATTCACCCCTCCACTTT. This rearrangement joins TRBV28 to TRBJ1-6, with a tentative D call TRBD1 (6 bases). The germline CDR1 and CDR2 sequences are MDHEN and SYDVKM. Deletions cut 8 bases from V and 8 bases from J, with 22 bases between. The CDR3 runs 16 residues.

CDR3 DNA: TGTGCCAGCAGCCCCGGGGGGGCGTTCACCGGGGAGCTGTTTTTT. This translates into CASSPGGAFTGELFF. The rearrangement joins TRBV9 to TRBJ2-2; 8 nucleotides agree with TRBD2. V shed 4 bases, J shed 4 bases, and the junction held 6 bases outside the gene matches. CDR1 is SGDLS and CDR2 is YYNGEE in the germline V gene. The CDR3 is made up of 15 amino acids.

Here the CDR3 reads CASSKRQGNTEAFF. The DNA for the CDR3 is TGCGCCAGCAGCAAACGACAGGGGAACACTGAAGCTTTCTTT. This rearrangement joins TRBV4-1 to TRBJ1-1; 7 nucleotides line up with TRBD1. The CDR3 length is 14 residues. The V segment lost 5 bases and the J segment 1 base; nucleotides outside the gene matches: 4. Per germline, CDR1 MGHRA and CDR2 YSYEKL.

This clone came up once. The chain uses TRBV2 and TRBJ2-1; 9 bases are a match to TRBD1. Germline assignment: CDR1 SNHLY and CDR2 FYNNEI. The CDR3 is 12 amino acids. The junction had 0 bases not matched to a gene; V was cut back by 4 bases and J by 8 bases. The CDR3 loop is CASSGDRDEQFF. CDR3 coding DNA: TGTGCCAGCAGTGGGGACAGGGATGAGCAGTTCTTC.

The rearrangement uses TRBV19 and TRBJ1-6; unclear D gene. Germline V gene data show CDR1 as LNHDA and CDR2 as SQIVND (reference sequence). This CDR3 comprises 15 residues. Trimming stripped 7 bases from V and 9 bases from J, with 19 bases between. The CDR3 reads CASTLDTRVGSPLHF. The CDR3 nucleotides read TGTGCCAGTACTCTAGACACCCGGGTGGGTTCACCCCTCCACTTT.

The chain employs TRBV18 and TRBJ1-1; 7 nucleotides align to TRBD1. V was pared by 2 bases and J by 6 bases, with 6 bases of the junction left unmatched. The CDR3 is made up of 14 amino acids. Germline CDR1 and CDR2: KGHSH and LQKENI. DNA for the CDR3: TGTGCCAGCTCACCAGAGACAGGGAGGGCTGAAGCTTTCTTT. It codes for CASSPETGRAEAFF.

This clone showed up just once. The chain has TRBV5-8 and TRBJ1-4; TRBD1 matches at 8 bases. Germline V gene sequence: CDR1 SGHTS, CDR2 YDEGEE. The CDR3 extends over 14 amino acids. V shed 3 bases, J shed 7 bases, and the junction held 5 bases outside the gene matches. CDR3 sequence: CASSSDREIEKLFF. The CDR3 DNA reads TGTGCCAGCAGCTCGGACAGGGAGATTGAAAAACTGTTTTTT. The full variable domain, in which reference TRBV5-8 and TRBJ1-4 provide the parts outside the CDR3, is EAGVTQSPTHLIKTRGQQATLRCSPISGHTSVYWYQQALGLGLQFLLWYDEGEERNRGNFPPRFSGRQFPNYSSELNVNALELEDSALYLCASSSDREIEKLFFGSGTQLSVL.

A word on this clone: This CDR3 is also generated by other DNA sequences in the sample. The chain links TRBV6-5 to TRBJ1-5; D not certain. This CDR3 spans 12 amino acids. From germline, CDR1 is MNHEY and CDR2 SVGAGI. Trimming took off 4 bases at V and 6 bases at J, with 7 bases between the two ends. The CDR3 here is CASSSWGQPQHF. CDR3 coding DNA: TGTGCCAGCAGTTCCTGGGGTCAGCCCCAGCATTTT.

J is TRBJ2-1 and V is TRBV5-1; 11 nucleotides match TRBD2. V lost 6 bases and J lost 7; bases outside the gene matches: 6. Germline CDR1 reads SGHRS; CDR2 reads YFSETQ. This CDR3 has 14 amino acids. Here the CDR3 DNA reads TGCGCCAGCAACAGTGCTAGCGGGAGGAATGAGCAGTTCTTC. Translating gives CASNSASGRNEQFF. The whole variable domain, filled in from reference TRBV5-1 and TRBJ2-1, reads KAGVTQTPRYLIKTRGQQVTLSCSPISGHRSVSWYQQTPGQGLQFLFEYFSETQRNKGNFPGRFSGRQFSNSRSEMNVSTLELGDSALYLCASNSASGRNEQFFGPGTRLTVL.

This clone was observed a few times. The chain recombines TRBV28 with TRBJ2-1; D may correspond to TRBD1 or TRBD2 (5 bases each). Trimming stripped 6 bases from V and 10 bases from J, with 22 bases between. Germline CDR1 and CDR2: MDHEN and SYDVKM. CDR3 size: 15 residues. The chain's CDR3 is CASSLQTLGVEEQFF. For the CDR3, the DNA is TGTGCCAGCAGCCTACAAACCTTGGGGGTAGAGGAGCAGTTCTTC.

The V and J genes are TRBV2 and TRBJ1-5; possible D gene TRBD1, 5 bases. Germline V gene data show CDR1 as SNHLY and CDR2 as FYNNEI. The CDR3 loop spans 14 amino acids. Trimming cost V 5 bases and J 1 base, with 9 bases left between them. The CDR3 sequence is CASSKDRSNQPQHF. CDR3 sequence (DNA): TGTGCCAGCAGTAAAGACAGAAGCAATCAGCCCCAGCATTTT.